These T cell receptor beta chains were read from a single sample in a study of cytotoxic CD8 clonotypes in ibrutinib-treated CLL. The assay was immunoSEQ multiplex PCR, and TCRdb's table has in-frame clones only and misses some. The data hold 100,000 to 150,000 clones, with roughly 88% observed a single time. The starting material was PBMCs, obtained after 24 months of ibrutinib treatment. Every receptor here comes from a human donor with chronic lymphocytic leukemia. The conserved cysteine and the conserved F or W are not part of the CDR3 here.

v_call: TRBV11-1; j_call: TRBJ1-2; cdr3_aa: ASSLEGRGYT
v_call: TRBV2; j_call: TRBJ2-3; cdr3_aa: ASRSAPEIHTQY
v_call: TRBV4-1; j_call: TRBJ2-5; cdr3_aa: ASSQGGGQETQY
v_call: TRBV13; j_call: TRBJ1-1; cdr3_aa: ASSLRNWGDTEAF
v_call: TRBV28; j_call: TRBJ1-4; cdr3_aa: ASTGTAFVLGEKLF
v_call: TRBV7-9; j_call: TRBJ1-4; cdr3_aa: ASSLALPAGNEKLF
v_call: TRBV23-1; j_call: TRBJ2-1; cdr3_aa: ASSQPPGGGSYNEQF
v_call: TRBV4-3; j_call: TRBJ2-3; cdr3_aa: ASSQDTGARRTDTQY
v_call: TRBV4-2; j_call: TRBJ2-2; cdr3_aa: ASSQEIERVGTGELF
v_call: TRBV9; j_call: TRBJ2-5; cdr3_aa: ASSVAPVFETQY
v_call: TRBV4-1; j_call: TRBJ2-7; cdr3_aa: ASSRMGTSGSSYEQY
v_call: TRBV30; j_call: TRBJ2-4; cdr3_aa: AWRGGGTWNIQY
v_call: TRBV18; j_call: TRBJ1-5; cdr3_aa: ASSPVQQRDQPQH
v_call: TRBV7-2; j_call: TRBJ1-5; cdr3_aa: ASSLAQRRDFSNQPQH
v_call: TRBV19; j_call: TRBJ1-5; cdr3_aa: ASKRDLGGQPQH
v_call: TRBV18; j_call: TRBJ2-4; cdr3_aa: ASSPTGRQGQNIQY